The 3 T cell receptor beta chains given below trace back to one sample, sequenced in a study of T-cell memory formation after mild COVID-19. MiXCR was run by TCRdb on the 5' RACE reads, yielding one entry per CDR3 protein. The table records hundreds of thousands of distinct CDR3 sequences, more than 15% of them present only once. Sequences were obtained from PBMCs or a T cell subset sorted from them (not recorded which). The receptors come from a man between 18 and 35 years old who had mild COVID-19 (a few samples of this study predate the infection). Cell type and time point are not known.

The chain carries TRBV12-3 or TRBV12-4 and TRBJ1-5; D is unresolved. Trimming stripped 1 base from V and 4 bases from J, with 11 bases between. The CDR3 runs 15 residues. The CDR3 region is CASSLDGERNQPQHF. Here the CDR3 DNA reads TGTGCCAGCAGTTTAGACGGAGAAAGGAATCAGCCCCAGCATTTT.

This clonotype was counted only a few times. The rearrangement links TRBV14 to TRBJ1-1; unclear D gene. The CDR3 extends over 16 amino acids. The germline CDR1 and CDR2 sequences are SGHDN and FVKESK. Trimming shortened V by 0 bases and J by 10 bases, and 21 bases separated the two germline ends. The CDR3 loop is CASSQDPVVPSHVAFF. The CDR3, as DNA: TGTGCCAGCAGCCAAGACCCGGTCGTCCCCAGTCATGTAGCTTTCTTT.

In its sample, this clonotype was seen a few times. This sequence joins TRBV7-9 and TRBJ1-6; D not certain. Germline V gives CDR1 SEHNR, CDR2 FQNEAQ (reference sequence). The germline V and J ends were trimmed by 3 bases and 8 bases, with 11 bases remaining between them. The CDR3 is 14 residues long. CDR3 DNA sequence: TGTGCCAGCAGCTTTGAGCCGTGGGATTCACCCCTCCACTTT. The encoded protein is CASSFEPWDSPLHF. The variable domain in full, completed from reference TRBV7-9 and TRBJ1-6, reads DTGVSQNPRHKITKRGQNVTFRCDPISEHNRLYWYRQTLGQGPEFLTYFQNEAQLEKSRLLSDRFSAERPKGSFSTLEIQRTEQGDSAMYLCASSFEPWDSPLHFGNGTRLTVT.